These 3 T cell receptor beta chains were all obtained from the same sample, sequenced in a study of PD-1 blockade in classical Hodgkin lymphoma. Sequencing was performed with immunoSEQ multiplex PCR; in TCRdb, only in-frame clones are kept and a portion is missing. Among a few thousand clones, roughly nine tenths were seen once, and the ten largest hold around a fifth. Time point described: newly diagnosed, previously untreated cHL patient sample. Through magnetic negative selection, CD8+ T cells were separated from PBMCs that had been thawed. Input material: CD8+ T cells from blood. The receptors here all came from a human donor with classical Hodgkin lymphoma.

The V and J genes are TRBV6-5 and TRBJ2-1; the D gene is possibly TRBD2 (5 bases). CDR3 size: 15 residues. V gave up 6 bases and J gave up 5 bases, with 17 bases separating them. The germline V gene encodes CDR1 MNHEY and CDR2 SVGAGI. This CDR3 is CASSPGGGGDNEQFF. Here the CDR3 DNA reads TGTGCCAGCAGCCCCGGAGGCGGCGGCGACAATGAGCAGTTCTTC.

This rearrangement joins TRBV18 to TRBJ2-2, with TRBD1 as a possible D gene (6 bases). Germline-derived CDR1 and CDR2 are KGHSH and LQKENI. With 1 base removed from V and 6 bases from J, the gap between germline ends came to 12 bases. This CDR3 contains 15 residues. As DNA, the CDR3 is TGTGCCAGCTCACCACGTCAGTCAGGGGCCGGGGAGCTGTTTTTT. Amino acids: CASSPRQSGAGELFF. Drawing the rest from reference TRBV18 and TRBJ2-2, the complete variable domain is NAGVMQNPRHLVRRRGQEARLRCSPMKGHSHVYWYRQLPEEGLKFMVYLQKENIIDESGMPKERFSAEFPKEGPSILRIQQVVRGDSAAYFCASSPRQSGAGELFFGEGSRLTVL.

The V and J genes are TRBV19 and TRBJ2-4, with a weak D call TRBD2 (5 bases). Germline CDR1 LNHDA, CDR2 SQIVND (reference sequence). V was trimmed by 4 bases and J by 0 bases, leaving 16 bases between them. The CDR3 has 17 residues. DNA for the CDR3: TGTGCCAGTAGTAGAGGGCCCCGACTCTTAGCCAAAAACATTCAGTACTTC. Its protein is CASSRGPRLLAKNIQYF.